The 12 T cell receptor beta chains below all came from one sample that was sequenced in a study of CD8+CD57+ T cells in acquired aplastic anemia. CD8+CD57+ cell expansion, shown by flow cytometry, had occurred in the patients selected for sequencing. Genomic DNA acted as the template from which TCR beta VDJ combination and CDR3 sequence profiling were carried out. TCRdb called the reads again in MiXCR, with one record for every CDR3 protein. The table shows approximately 160,000 distinct CDR3 sequences, with approximately 51% occurring only once. The specimen sequenced was sorted CD4+, CD8+, or CD8+CD57+ T cells (not recorded which) from PBMCs. The receptors come from a human donor with aplastic anemia.

The chain couples TRBV10-3 to TRBJ2-7, with 10 bases aligning to TRBD2. Looked up from germline, CDR1 is ENHRY and CDR2 is SYGVKD. This CDR3 is built from 17 residues. The CDR3 sequence: CATLRPTSGIRKYVQYV. The CDR3, as DNA: TGTGCCACCCTTAGACCTACTAGCGGGATCCGGAAGTACGTGCAGTACGTC.

The chain recombines TRBV29-1 with TRBJ1-2, with D tentatively TRBD1 (6 bases). Germline V CDR1 and CDR2: SQVTM, ANQGSEA. The CDR3 covers 13 residues. The ends were cut back, 6 bases at V and 7 bases at J, with 18 bases in the middle. This CDR3 reads CSVAAQGPSGYTF. In DNA, the CDR3 is TGCAGCGTAGCGGCCCAGGGGCCCTCTGGCTACACCTTC.

This clonotype was seen ten or more times. J is TRBJ2-3 and V is TRBV12-3 or TRBV12-4; 13 bases agree with TRBD2. This CDR3 spans 14 amino acids. V lost 6 bases and J lost 9; bases outside the gene matches: 6. Here the CDR3 DNA reads TGTGCCAGCAGCCAGACTAGCGGGGGGTTAACGCAGTATTTT. Its protein is CASSQTSGGLTQYF.

This clonotype was counted at least ten times. V usage is TRBV19 and J usage is TRBJ1-3; D gene ambiguous. The CDR3 length is 14 residues. V lost 7 bases, J lost 0 bases, and 10 bases lay in between. CDR1 and CDR2 (germline): LNHDA, SQIVND (reference sequence). The CDR3 protein is CASTPQSSGNTIYF. The CDR3, as DNA: TGTGCCAGTACCCCCCAGAGCTCTGGAAACACCATATATTTT.

The rearrangement joins TRBV12-3 or TRBV12-4 to TRBJ2-7, with D possibly being TRBD1 or TRBD2 (5 bases each). This CDR3 spans 14 amino acids. Trimming cost V 1 base and J 3 bases, with 10 bases left between them. CDR3 nucleotides: TGTGCCAGCAGTTTAGGAGGGGCCGACTACGAGCAGTACTTC. Translating it yields CASSLGGADYEQYF.

The table lists this clonotype with many counts. The chain recombines TRBV9 with TRBJ2-1; D is possibly TRBD1 (6 bases). V was shortened by 4 bases and J by 6 bases, with 11 bases between the two germline ends. This CDR3 has 13 residues. The germline V gene encodes CDR1 SGDLS and CDR2 YYNGEE. The DNA of the CDR3 is TGTGCCAGCAGCCCCACACAGGGCAATGAGCAGTTCTTC. Translation gives CASSPTQGNEQFF.

The V and J genes are TRBV20-1 and TRBJ2-7; weak D call: TRBD2 (7 bases). V lost 3 bases, J lost 0 bases, and 12 bases lay in between. CDR3 length: 14 amino acids. Germline V gene lookup returns CDR1 DFQATT and CDR2 SNEGSKA (reference sequence). CDR3 protein: CSASGGPFSYEQYF. As DNA, the CDR3 is TGCAGTGCTAGCGGGGGGCCCTTCTCCTACGAGCAGTACTTC.

The genes are TRBV10-3 and TRBJ2-1; 10 nucleotides agree with TRBD2. V gave up 4 bases and J gave up 9 bases; unmatched junction bases: 6. Germline V gene data show CDR1 as ENHRY and CDR2 as SYGVKD. This CDR3 comprises 14 residues. Written as DNA, the CDR3 is TGTGCCATCAGTGGGCTAGCGGGAGTTGTTGAGCAGTTCTTC. Protein sequence: CAISGLAGVVEQFF.

J is TRBJ2-3 and V is TRBV7-2; the D is unclear. The germline gives CDR1 SGHTA, CDR2 FQGNSA. Trimming shortened V by 1 base and J by 6 bases, and 5 bases separated the two germline ends. This CDR3 region has 12 residues. CDR3 nucleotide sequence: TGTGCCAGCAGCTTAGAGAGGGATACGCAGTATTTT. Its translation: CASSLERDTQYF.

The chain has TRBV25-1 and TRBJ1-6; 8 positions agree with TRBD1. Germline lookup yields CDR1 MGHDK and CDR2 SYGVNS. The CDR3 extends over 18 amino acids. Trimming cost V 6 bases and J 9 bases; bases outside gene matches: 19. The CDR3 coding sequence is TGTGCCAGCAGCTATCTGACAGGGGACACTGCCCGGGGTTCACCCCTCCACTTT. It specifies CASSYLTGDTARGSPLHF.

The sample holds one count of this clonotype. The V and J genes are TRBV7-2 and TRBJ2-3, with 9 bases fitting TRBD2. Germline lookup yields CDR1 SGHTA and CDR2 FQGNSA. The length of the CDR3 is 13 residues. J lost 5 bases, V lost 6 bases, and 3 bases had no gene match. This chain's CDR3 is CASRLTSGDTQYF. In DNA, the CDR3 is TGTGCCAGCAGGTTGACTAGCGGAGATACGCAGTATTTT.

The CDR3 loop reads CASNAEGYEQYF. The CDR3 DNA is TGCGCCAGCAACGCCGAGGGCTACGAGCAGTACTTC. J is TRBJ2-7 and V is TRBV10-2; possible D gene TRBD2, 5 bases. The CDR3 has 12 residues. The V gene's germline CDR1 is WSHSY and CDR2 SAAADI. V was clipped by 7 bases and J by 3 bases, with 10 bases between them.